This TCR beta chain was sequenced during a study of low-dose radiotherapy and immunotherapy resistance in tumors. Time point noted: before trial treatment. V was trimmed by 4 bases and J by 7 bases, leaving 16 bases between them. From germline, CDR1 is LGHNA and CDR2 YSLEER. The CDR3 is made up of 15 amino acids. Gene-specific TRAV and TRBV primers were used for first-strand cDNA, covering alpha and beta chains. TCRs underwent 15 to 20 PCR cycles of amplification with a constant-region primer and V-primer adapter. Researchers amplified the isolated mRNA using in vitro transcription. TCRdb reanalysed the reads using MiXCR and keeps one entry per CDR3 protein. This table has around 76,000 distinct CDR3 sequences, less than 35% appearing once.

The chain recombines TRBV4-3 with TRBJ1-4, with D possibly being TRBD1 (5 bases). The source was PBMCs, collected before treatment. This TCR derives from a female donor with ovarian cancer. Written as DNA, the CDR3 is TGCGCCAGCAGCCCGAGCGCAGGGAGTACTGAAAAACTGTTTTTT. Its protein product is CASSPSAGSTEKLFF.